Listed below are T cell receptor beta chains from one sample, sequenced in a study of blood T cell repertoires in COVID-19. The protocol was immunoSEQ multiplex PCR, while the TCRdb copy is restricted to in-frame clones and leaves out a portion. The sample carries 50,000 to 70,000 clones, roughly nine tenths recorded once. The specimen sequenced was peripheral blood. The receptors originated from a woman aged 70-85 years with active COVID-19. CDR3s include the opening cysteine and the closing phenylalanine or tryptophan. Fields, in order: CDR3 protein, CDR3 DNA, CDR3 length, clone size, D gene, V gene, J gene. D genes are given only for firm matches. The size field is filled for only some rows; it gives once, few, many or a size class.

CASRGTSGSYEQYF	TGTGCCAGTCGGGGGACTAGCGGGAGCTACGAGCAGTACTTC	14	NA	TRBD2	TRBV19	TRBJ2-7
CASRGETSGNNEQFF	TGCGCCAGCAGGGGAGAGACTAGCGGAAACAATGAGCAGTTCTTC	15	few	TRBD2	TRBV5-1	TRBJ2-1
CASSDSWGLAGGVADTQYF	TGCGCCAGCAGTGACTCTTGGGGACTAGCGGGAGGGGTTGCAGATACGCAGTATTTT	19	NA	TRBD2	TRBV10-2	TRBJ2-3
CASSSPSGSTHEQFF	TGTGCCAGTAGCTCCCCTAGCGGGAGTACGCATGAGCAGTTCTTC	15	once	TRBD2	TRBV27	TRBJ2-1
CASSLADRTYEQYF	TGTGCCAGCAGTTTAGCGGACAGGACCTACGAGCAGTACTTC	14	NA	TRBD1	TRBV27	TRBJ2-7
CASNEGAMSYEQYF	TGCGCCAGCAACGAGGGGGCTATGTCCTACGAGCAGTACTTC	14	NA	TRBD1	TRBV10-2	TRBJ2-7
CASSAVDTQYF	TGTGCCAGCAGTGCGGTGGATACGCAGTATTTT	11	NA	NA	TRBV2	TRBJ2-3
CASSLTKRERAGELFF	TGTGCCAGCAGCTTAACTAAGCGGGAGAGGGCCGGGGAGCTGTTTTTT	16	NA	TRBD2	TRBV7-3	TRBJ2-2
CASSRRDRVNEKLFF	TGTGCCAGTAGTCGCCGGGACAGGGTTAATGAAAAACTGTTTTTT	15	NA	TRBD1	TRBV19	TRBJ1-4
CAIAGGFGYGYTF	TGTGCCATCGCAGGGGGCTTCGGCTATGGCTACACCTTC	13	once	TRBD1	TRBV10-3	TRBJ1-2
CASSMLASSDNEQFF	TGCGCCAGCAGCATGCTGGCTAGCAGTGACAATGAGCAGTTCTTC	15	NA	NA	TRBV5-1	TRBJ2-1
CASSLGQMAYEQYF	TGTGCCAGCAGCTTAGGACAGATGGCCTACGAGCAGTACTTC	14	once	NA	TRBV11-2	TRBJ2-7
CAWTSTTDTQYF	TGTGCCTGGACTAGCACCACAGATACGCAGTATTTT	12	NA	NA	TRBV30	TRBJ2-3